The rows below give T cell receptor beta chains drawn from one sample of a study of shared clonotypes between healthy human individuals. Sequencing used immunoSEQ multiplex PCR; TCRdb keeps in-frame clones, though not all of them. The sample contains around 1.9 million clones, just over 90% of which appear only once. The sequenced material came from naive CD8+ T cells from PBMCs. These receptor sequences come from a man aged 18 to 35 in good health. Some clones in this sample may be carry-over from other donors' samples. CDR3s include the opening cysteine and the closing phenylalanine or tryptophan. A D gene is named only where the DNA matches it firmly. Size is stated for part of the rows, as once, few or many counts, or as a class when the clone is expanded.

TGTGCCAGCAACAATGGACAGCAAGAGACCCAGTACTTC,CASNNGQQETQYF,TRBV6-5,-,TRBJ2-5,-
TGTGCCAGCAGCTTAGTCGCGGGTTCCAGTAAATACGAGCAGTACTTC,CASSLVAGSSKYEQYF,TRBV7-2,-,TRBJ2-7,-
TGTGCCAGCAGTGACTTTTTGGTTTCCTACGAGCAGTACTTC,CASSDFLVSYEQYF,TRBV6-1,-,TRBJ2-7,-
TGTGCCAGCAGCCTTTGGGGGGAGTTCGAGCAGTACTTC,CASSLWGEFEQYF,TRBV11-2,-,TRBJ2-7,once
TGTGCCAGCACCTCGACTACACAGGTTAACTATGGCTACACCTTC,CASTSTTQVNYGYTF,TRBV7-9,-,TRBJ1-2,-
TGCGCCAGCAGGAGGACAGGGACCATTCAGCCCCAGCATTTT,CASRRTGTIQPQHF,TRBV10-2,TRBD1,TRBJ1-5,-
TGCAGCGTCGCGGGGGTGGCTAGCGGGCAGCCCTCCTACAATGAGCAGTTCTTC,CSVAGVASGQPSYNEQFF,TRBV29-1,TRBD2,TRBJ2-1,-
TGTGCCAGCAGTTTATGGGGGACAGGGTCAAACGAGCAGTACTTC,CASSLWGTGSNEQYF,TRBV27,TRBD1,TRBJ2-7,-
TGTGCCAGCAGCGCAGGGGCTTCGCCGCCCCAGCATTTT,CASSAGASPPQHF,TRBV27,-,TRBJ1-5,-
TGTGCCAGCAGCTTCGGGGACCCAGGCCCCGGGGAGCTGTTTTTT,CASSFGDPGPGELFF,TRBV5-6,-,TRBJ2-2,-
TGTGCCAGCAGTGACCCCAAATCCGGGGTGTATGGCTACACCTTC,CASSDPKSGVYGYTF,TRBV6-4,-,TRBJ1-2,-
TGTGCCAGCAGCCACAGATATGGGTCTGGGACCACACCCGGGGAGCAGTTCTTC,CASSHRYGSGTTPGEQFF,TRBV7-9,-,TRBJ2-1,-
TGTGCCAGTAACCCCGGGATTGACACAGATACGCAGTATTTT,CASNPGIDTDTQYF,TRBV19,-,TRBJ2-3,-
TGTGCCAGCAGCTACGTGCCCCGACTAGCGGACGCCGGGGAGCTGTTTTTT,CASSYVPRLADAGELFF,TRBV7-2,TRBD2,TRBJ2-2,-
TGTGCCAGCACGGCGGGAGAGGGGACAGATACGCAGTATTTT,CASTAGEGTDTQYF,TRBV7-8,TRBD2,TRBJ2-3,-
TGCGCCAGCAGCTTGGTGACCGGGATTAGAACCCAAGAGACCCAGTACTTC,CASSLVTGIRTQETQYF,TRBV5-1,-,TRBJ2-5,-
TGTGCCAGCAGTTCCCCCAGCGAGGGGGGGACCGGATATGGCTACACCTTC,CASSSPSEGGTGYGYTF,TRBV27,-,TRBJ1-2,-
TGTGCCAGCAGCTTACGGCCGGTTTCAATTGGATACACTGAAGCTTTCTTT,CASSLRPVSIGYTEAFF,TRBV7-2,-,TRBJ1-1,-
TGTGCCAGCAGTGTTTGGACTACGGGGGAGACCCAGTACTTC,CASSVWTTGETQYF,TRBV25-1,-,TRBJ2-5,-
TGCAGCCCCTCCGGGGCAGACACAGAACACTATGGCTACACCTTC,CSPSGADTEHYGYTF,TRBV29-1,-,TRBJ1-2,-
TGTGCCAGCAGTCCCCCGGCCTCGCCCCACGAGCAGTACTTC,CASSPPASPHEQYF,TRBV28,-,TRBJ2-7,-
TGTGCCAGCAGTATACACCCCAGGGATAGCAATCAGCCCCAGCATTTT,CASSIHPRDSNQPQHF,TRBV6-6,-,TRBJ1-5,-
TGTGCCAGCAGCTTTTCTGAAACTAGGGAGACCCAGTACTTC,CASSFSETRETQYF,TRBV13,-,TRBJ2-5,-
TGTGCCAGCAGCGGCCGGCTAGCGGTCTACAATGAGCAGTTCTTC,CASSGRLAVYNEQFF,TRBV9,TRBD2,TRBJ2-1,-
TGCGCCAGCAGTGGTCGGGGCACGGACTACCAAGAGACCCAGTACTTC,CASSGRGTDYQETQYF,TRBV5-1,-,TRBJ2-5,-
TGTGCCAGCAGCCCCGGGACTAGCGGGAGAGGCCAGGATACGCAGTATTTT,CASSPGTSGRGQDTQYF,TRBV7-9,TRBD2,TRBJ2-3,once
TGTGCCAGCAGTGAAGACAGAAACTACGGGCAGTACTTC,CASSEDRNYGQYF,TRBV25-1,-,TRBJ2-7,-
TGTGCCAGCTCCCTAGGGATTGGCTCCTACGAGCAGTACTTC,CASSLGIGSYEQYF,TRBV5-4,-,TRBJ2-7,-
TGTGCCATCAGTGAGTCAGACAGCTCTGGGGCCAACGTCCTGACTTTC,CAISESDSSGANVLTF,TRBV10-3,-,TRBJ2-6,-
TGTGCCAGCAGCAGGCCGGGACAGGGCCACTATGGCTACACCTTC,CASSRPGQGHYGYTF,TRBV7-2,TRBD1,TRBJ1-2,-
TGTGCCAGCAGCTTTAGCCGGGACCACGAGCAGTACTTC,CASSFSRDHEQYF,TRBV11-2,-,TRBJ2-7,-
TGTGCCAGCAGCCAAGTAAGACGGTCGGGGCTGTACCAAGAGACCCAGTACTTC,CASSQVRRSGLYQETQYF,TRBV14,-,TRBJ2-5,-
TGTGCCACCATCGGACGGGAACCTAATCAGCCCCAGCATTTT,CATIGREPNQPQHF,TRBV19,-,TRBJ1-5,-